Below are 29 T cell receptor beta chains sequenced from a single sample in a study of regulatory T cells in long-lasting Graves disease. Assembly of TCR beta libraries relied on iRepertoire HTBI primers together with Arm-PCR of CDR3 regions. TCRdb processed the multiplex PCR reads anew with MiXCR; each CDR3 protein has one entry. The sample lists approximately 300,000 distinct CDR3 sequences, under 20% occurring once. Time point here: newly diagnosed GD, antithyroid drugs for less than 3 months. After RNA was extracted from PBMCs, the TCR library was made from it. The sample in question was peripheral blood mononuclear cells (PBMCs), obtained at new diagnosis, from a patient treated with antithyroid drugs. Source of these receptors: a female donor with Graves disease.

The CDR3 DNA follows: TGTGCCAGCAGTACAGACGTGGGAAACACCATATATTTT. Translating it yields CASSTDVGNTIYF. The J gene is TRBJ1-3, the V gene TRBV7-2; no clear D gene. Germline assignment: CDR1 SGHTA and CDR2 FQGNSA. This CDR3 is built from 13 residues. V shed 6 bases and J shed 4 bases, with 10 bases lying between them. Combining the CDR3 with reference TRBV7-2 and TRBJ1-3 gives the whole variable domain GAGVSQSPSNKVTEKGKDVELRCDPISGHTALYWYRQSLGQGLEFLIYFQGNSAPDKSGLPSDRFSAERTGGSVSTLTIQRTQQEDSAVYLCASSTDVGNTIYFGEGSWLTVV.

Ten or more counts support this clonotype. The J gene is TRBJ1-1, the V gene TRBV5-1, with D unresolved. CDR1 is SGHRS, CDR2 YFSETQ, per germline. This CDR3 has 16 amino acids. Trimming cost V 3 bases and J 2 bases, with 17 bases left between them. The CDR3 DNA follows: TGCGCCAGCAGCTCGTCCCAACCGGTTTCAAACACTGAAGCTTTCTTT. This translates into CASSSSQPVSNTEAFF.

This clonotype came up many times. The CDR3 here is CAWSWGGGETQYF. The CDR3 DNA reads TGTGCCTGGAGTTGGGGGGGCGGGGAGACCCAGTACTTC. This chain links TRBV30 with TRBJ2-5; tentative D call: TRBD2 (7 bases). Trimming stripped 2 bases from V and 5 bases from J, with 12 bases between. The CDR3 has 13 amino acids. Germline V lookup: CDR1 GTSNPN, CDR2 SVGIG (reference sequence).

This clonotype was seen ten or more times. V gene TRBV30 combines with J gene TRBJ2-2; D call uncertain. There are 14 residues in the CDR3. Trimming stripped 4 bases from V and 2 bases from J, with 11 bases between. Germline V lookup: CDR1 GTSNPN, CDR2 SVGIG (reference sequence). The CDR3: CAWTGSPNTGELFF. The CDR3, as DNA: TGTGCCTGGACCGGTAGCCCAAACACCGGGGAGCTGTTTTTT.

This clonotype has only a few counts. CDR3 protein: CASSPTRWRYNEQFF. CDR3 bases: TGTGCCAGCAGCCCAACTAGATGGCGGTACAATGAGCAGTTCTTC. The chain recombines TRBV3-1 with TRBJ2-1; tentative D call: TRBD2 (5 bases). The V and J ends lost 4 bases and 4 bases respectively, with 14 bases between them. The germline V gene encodes CDR1 LGHDT and CDR2 YNNKEL (reference sequence). This CDR3 contains 15 residues.

This clonotype has only a few counts. This chain uses TRBV5-1 with TRBJ2-1; D unresolved. Germline CDR1 reads SGHRS; CDR2 reads YFSETQ. The CDR3 sequence is 14 residues long. With 3 bases removed from V and 0 bases from J, the gap between germline ends came to 7 bases. Here the CDR3 reads CASSSARSYNEQFF. Written as DNA, the CDR3 is TGCGCCAGCAGCTCTGCCCGCTCCTACAATGAGCAGTTCTTC.

This clonotype turned up a few times. The chain carries TRBV28 and TRBJ1-5; D is uncertain. Trimming stripped 8 bases from V and 4 bases from J, with 15 bases between. CDR1 is MDHEN and CDR2 is SYDVKM in the germline V gene. The CDR3 is made up of 14 amino acids. The CDR3, as DNA: TGTGCCAGCGGTGGGGAAGTGGGAAATCAGCCCCAGCATTTT. Amino acids: CASGGEVGNQPQHF.

V usage is TRBV6-5 and J usage is TRBJ2-5; D is uncertain. V shed 2 bases and J shed 2 bases, with 6 bases lying between them. CDR3 length equals 13 residues. Germline V gene sequence: CDR1 MNHEY, CDR2 SVGAGI. CDR3 residues: CASSYQFQETQYF. The CDR3 DNA reads TGTGCCAGCAGTTACCAGTTTCAAGAGACCCAGTACTTC.

This clonotype was recorded at least ten times. The chain combines TRBV20-1 with TRBJ1-5; no reliable D call. V was clipped by 3 bases and J by 0 bases, with 6 bases between them. The CDR3 extends over 13 amino acids. CDR1 and CDR2 (germline): DFQATT, SNEGSKA (reference sequence). CDR3 coding DNA: TGCAGTGCTAGGGGATATAGCAATCAGCCCCAGCATTTT. This encodes CSARGYSNQPQHF.

Points on this clonotype: This could be a read error, since a much larger clone is one nucleotide away. This sequence joins TRBV6-1 and TRBJ2-1; weak D call: TRBD1 (6 bases). This CDR3 is built from 15 residues. CDR1 and CDR2 from the germline V gene are MNHNS and SASEGT. The CDR3 reads CAGSEMGAGYNEQFF. CDR3 nucleotides: TGTGCCGGCAGTGAAATGGGGGCAGGCTACAATGAGCAGTTCTTC.

This chain joins TRBV5-1 and TRBJ2-1; 14 positions match TRBD2. Germline loops: CDR1 SGHRS, CDR2 YFSETQ. The CDR3 loop spans 17 amino acids. V shed 0 bases and J 4 bases; nucleotides not matched to a gene: 3. CDR3 DNA sequence: TGCGCCAGCAGCTTGGTCGGACTAGCGGGAGGTTACAATGAGCAGTTCTTC. Its protein is CASSLVGLAGGYNEQFF.

In its sample, this clonotype was seen many times. CDR3: CASRPTSGGNYEQYF. The CDR3 bases are TGTGCCAGCAGGCCAACTAGCGGGGGTAACTACGAGCAGTACTTC. The V call is TRBV2, the J call TRBJ2-7; 11 nucleotides line up with TRBD2. This CDR3 contains 15 residues. V was clipped by 6 bases and J by 3 bases; unmatched bases: 7. CDR1 and CDR2 from the germline V gene are SNHLY and FYNNEI.

This clonotype was recorded many times. The chain employs TRBV20-1 and TRBJ2-7; 11 bases align to TRBD2. CDR3 length equals 14 residues. Germline V gene data show CDR1 as DFQATT and CDR2 as SNEGSKA (reference sequence). V was clipped by 5 bases and J by 3 bases; unmatched bases: 6. CDR3 sequence reads: CSARPGLAVYEQYF. The CDR3 bases are TGCAGTGCTCGGCCGGGACTAGCGGTCTACGAGCAGTACTTC.

This clonotype has at least ten counts. This chain links TRBV28 with TRBJ1-2; no clear D gene. From germline, CDR1 is MDHEN and CDR2 SYDVKM. The ends were cut back, 3 bases at V and 1 base at J, with 6 bases in the middle. The CDR3 covers 13 residues. CDR3 region: CASSLGYNYGYTF. The CDR3 coding sequence is TGTGCCAGCAGTTTGGGTTATAACTATGGCTACACCTTC.

There are many counts of this clonotype. The V call is TRBV27, the J call TRBJ2-7; maybe TRBD2 (5 bases). The V end was cut by 4 bases, the J end by 3 bases, with 13 bases between. Germline V gene lookup returns CDR1 MNHEY and CDR2 SMNVEV (reference sequence). The CDR3 has 14 amino acids. The CDR3 nucleotides read TGTGCCAGCAGTTCTCGTGGACTGGGCTACGAGCAGTACTTC. Encoded protein: CASSSRGLGYEQYF.

About this clonotype: One base separates it from a far larger clone, so it is likely a read error. The rearrangement joins TRBV11-1 to TRBJ2-3, with 7 nucleotides matching TRBD2. There are 13 residues in the CDR3. The germline V gene encodes CDR1 SGHAT and CDR2 FQDESV (reference sequence). DNA of the CDR3: TGTGCCAGCAGCGAGACTAGCTGGGATACGCGGTATTTT. Its translation: CASSETSWDTRYF.

In its sample, this clonotype was seen many times. The rearrangement links TRBV13 to TRBJ2-1; D may be TRBD2 (6 bases). The CDR3 runs to 15 residues. The V end was cut by 6 bases, the J end by 3 bases, with 15 bases between. The V gene's germline CDR1 is PRHDT and CDR2 FYEKMQ (reference sequence). The CDR3 DNA is TGTGCCAGCAGTACCTCCGGGGGAGTCTACAATGAGCAGTTCTTC. It yields the protein CASSTSGGVYNEQFF.

In this sample, this clonotype turned up many times. V usage is TRBV6-1 and J usage is TRBJ2-3; tentatively, D is TRBD2 (5 bases). V was shortened by 5 bases and J by 0 bases, with 12 bases between the two germline ends. Germline assignment: CDR1 MNHNS and CDR2 SASEGT. This CDR3 has 15 amino acids. DNA for the CDR3: TGTGCCAGCAGTCACGGCAGCGGAAGCACAGATACGCAGTATTTT. This encodes CASSHGSGSTDTQYF.

This clonotype appeared many times. V gene TRBV20-1 combines with J gene TRBJ2-5; 8 bases fit TRBD2. There are 14 residues in the CDR3. CDR1 is DFQATT and CDR2 is SNEGSKA in the germline V gene (reference sequence). V lost 1 base, J lost 5 bases, and 6 bases stayed unmatched. The CDR3 sequence: CSARAAGAGETQYF. Here the CDR3 DNA reads TGCAGTGCTAGAGCAGCGGGAGCGGGGGAGACCCAGTACTTC.

Many counts were recorded for this clonotype. V is TRBV18 and J is TRBJ1-5; 8 bases map to TRBD1. Per the germline V gene, CDR1 is KGHSH and CDR2 is LQKENI. This CDR3 is built from 14 residues. Trimming cost V 6 bases and J 3 bases; bases outside gene matches: 4. The DNA of the CDR3 is TGTGCCAGCTCGACAGGGGTGCCCAATCAGCCCCAGCATTTT. This encodes CASSTGVPNQPQHF. Together with reference TRBV18 and TRBJ1-5, the CDR3 gives the full variable domain: NAGVMQNPRHLVRRRGQEARLRCSPMKGHSHVYWYRQLPEEGLKFMVYLQKENIIDESGMPKERFSAEFPKEGPSILRIQQVVRGDSAAYFCASSTGVPNQPQHFGDGTRLSIL.

The table lists this clonotype with many counts. The V gene is TRBV9, the J gene TRBJ1-1; no clear D gene. CDR1 is SGDLS, CDR2 YYNGEE, per germline. With 6 bases removed from V and 0 bases from J, the gap between germline ends came to 9 bases. The CDR3 extends over 13 amino acids. CDR3 amino acids: CASNNGMNTEAFF. Written as DNA, the CDR3 is TGTGCCAGCAACAACGGGATGAACACTGAAGCTTTCTTT.

This clonotype was observed many times. The chain recombines TRBV12-3 or TRBV12-4 with TRBJ2-7, with 11 bases identical to TRBD2. The CDR3 loop spans 15 amino acids. The V gene end was trimmed by 6 bases and the J gene end by 3 bases; junction bases not matched to a gene: 7. The CDR3 is CASRSRLAGFYEQYF. The CDR3 coding sequence is TGTGCCAGCAGGTCCCGACTAGCGGGGTTCTACGAGCAGTACTTC.

The chain uses TRBV19 and TRBJ2-7; 7 nucleotides line up with TRBD1. There are 16 residues in the CDR3. V was pared by 0 bases and J by 4 bases, with 9 bases of the junction left unmatched. Germline V gene sequence: CDR1 LNHDA, CDR2 SQIVND (reference sequence). For the CDR3, the DNA is TGTGCCAGTAGTATAGATTACGGGACAGAGCAGTACGAGCAGTACTTC. Translating it yields CASSIDYGTEQYEQYF.

This clonotype was counted ten times or more. V and J are TRBV12-3 or TRBV12-4 and TRBJ2-7; TRBD2 matches 8 bases. This CDR3 region has 13 residues. Unmatched junction bases numbered 7, after V lost 10 bases and J lost 2 bases. For the CDR3, the DNA is TGTGCCATTTCAGACGGGAGGGCCTACGAGCAGTACTTC. It yields the protein CAISDGRAYEQYF.

This clonotype was recorded many times. One end of the junction does not line up with germline, which may come from a read error. This chain uses TRBV10-3 with TRBJ2-1; 9 nucleotides agree with TRBD2. CDR1 is ENHRY and CDR2 is SYGVKD in the germline V gene. The CDR3 runs 17 residues. The CDR3 nucleotides read TGTGTCATCAGTGAGTCGATTGCGGGAGGGCCGCGGAATGAGCAGTTCTTC. It specifies CVISESIAGGPRNEQFF.

This rearrangement joins TRBV20-1 to TRBJ2-1; 8 bases fit TRBD1. CDR1 DFQATT and CDR2 SNEGSKA come from the germline V gene (reference sequence). This CDR3 comprises 14 residues. V gave up 3 bases and J gave up 4 bases; unmatched junction bases: 5. This CDR3 is CSARPGQVYNEQFF. CDR3 nucleotide sequence: TGCAGTGCTAGGCCGGGACAGGTGTACAATGAGCAGTTCTTC.

This clonotype was seen at least ten times. The rearrangement joins TRBV11-2 to TRBJ2-3, with TRBD2 as a possible D gene (5 bases). The V and J ends lost 5 bases and 0 bases respectively, with 12 bases between them. CDR3 length: 15 amino acids. The germline V gene has CDR1 SGHAT and CDR2 FQNNGV. CDR3 nucleotide sequence: TGTGCCAGCAGCACTCCTTCGGGAAGCACAGATACGCAGTATTTT. Its protein product is CASSTPSGSTDTQYF.

The table lists this clonotype with many counts. CDR3 sequence (DNA): TGTGCCAGCAGTTCCGACCCGGGAATCGAGCAGTTCTTC. Translating it yields CASSSDPGIEQFF. This sequence joins TRBV28 and TRBJ2-1; D perhaps matches TRBD2 (5 bases). This CDR3 has 13 amino acids. The V gene lost 4 bases and the J gene lost 10 bases, with 14 bases spanning the gap. Germline assignment: CDR1 MDHEN and CDR2 SYDVKM.

About this clonotype: The conserved final phenylalanine or tryptophan is absent from the CDR3, which likely points to a read error. It is unclear where the CDR3 begins or ends on the DNA, so no DNA is shown, and the CDR3 is as TCRdb lists it. The chain has TRBV2 and TRBJ2-1; the DNA was not used to check the table's D call, TRBD2. The CDR3 is 15 amino acids in total, end residues counted. CDR1 and CDR2 from the germline V gene are SNHLY and FYNNEI. The chain's CDR3 is CASSGTSGRRNEQFV.